This T cell receptor (beta chain) was retrieved from a study of T cells in Graves' hyperthyroidism and ophthalmopathy. V lost 1 base to trimming and J lost 0 bases; unmatched junction nucleotides: 2. The CDR3 runs to 15 residues. The V gene's germline CDR1 is DFQATT and CDR2 SNEGSKA (reference sequence). The CDR3 regions of TCR beta were amplified from RNA transcripts. TCR CDR3 underwent first-round RT-PCR with the HTBI primer set. One entry per CDR3 protein, called by TCRdb with MiXCR from the multiplex PCR reads. The table has about 410,000 distinct CDR3 sequences, roughly 14% seen once. This clonotype was detected ten times or more.

The sequenced material came from blood. This sequence was found in a man between 18 and 35 years old with Graves' ophthalmopathy. The chain joins TRBV20-1 to TRBJ2-1; TRBD2 matches 8 bases. CDR3 amino acids: CSARAGTSSYNEQFF. As DNA, the CDR3 is TGCAGTGCTAGAGCCGGGACTAGCTCCTACAATGAGCAGTTCTTC.